This passage covers 26 T cell receptor beta chains from one sample sequenced in a study of human T cells and chemical hapten exposure. TCRdb re-derived calls from the RACE reads in MiXCR, one entry per CDR3 protein. The table lists 85,000 to 120,000 distinct CDR3 sequences, around 10% of them singletons. Time point here: pre-sensitization, week 0. As for treatment: therapeutic diphenylcyclopropenone sensitization with weekly scalp DPC. Source: whole blood, taken in connection with sensitization to the hapten diphenylcyclopropenone (DPC). All receptors derive from a woman between 45 and 65 years old with alopecia areata. Some clones in this sample may be carry-over from other donors' samples.

J is TRBJ2-3 and V is TRBV3-1; D unresolved. Trimming removed 6 bases from V and 4 bases from J, with 11 bases in between. Germline loops: CDR1 LGHDT, CDR2 YNNKEL (reference sequence). The CDR3 extends over 13 amino acids. The CDR3 region is CASSALGADTQYF. The CDR3 DNA follows: TGTGCCAGCAGTGCTCTGGGCGCAGATACGCAGTATTTT.

This clonotype was seen many times. The rearrangement links TRBV12-3 or TRBV12-4 to TRBJ2-5; 10 positions match TRBD2. V shed 3 bases and J 2 bases; nucleotides not matched to a gene: 15. This CDR3 has 19 amino acids. This chain's CDR3 is CASSLAGWLAGESQETQYF. The CDR3 DNA follows: TGTGCCAGCAGTTTGGCGGGGTGGCTAGCGGGAGAATCGCAAGAGACCCAGTACTTC.

This clonotype was seen many times. This chain uses TRBV6-2 or TRBV6-3 with TRBJ2-3, with a possible D match to TRBD1 (5 bases). Trimming removed 6 bases at V and 5 bases at J, with 9 bases between. CDR1 MNHEY and CDR2 SVGEGT come from the germline V gene. The CDR3 contains 12 residues. The CDR3 sequence: CASSPTEDTQYF. As DNA, the CDR3 is TGTGCCAGCAGCCCGACAGAAGATACGCAGTATTTT.

This rearrangement joins TRBV6-2 or TRBV6-3 to TRBJ2-5; TRBD2 matches at 13 bases. This CDR3 has 15 residues. Germline V gene sequence: CDR1 MNHEY, CDR2 SVGEGT. The V segment lost 7 bases and the J segment 7 bases; nucleotides outside the gene matches: 9. CDR3 protein: CASNQLAGGPGTQYF. For the CDR3, the DNA is TGTGCCAGCAACCAACTAGCGGGGGGGCCGGGGACCCAGTACTTC.

Many counts were recorded for this clonotype. The chain joins TRBV20-1 to TRBJ1-5, with a possible D match to TRBD1 (5 bases). This CDR3 comprises 12 residues. The germline V and J ends were trimmed by 3 bases and 5 bases, with 8 bases remaining between them. The V gene's germline CDR1 is DFQATT and CDR2 SNEGSKA (reference sequence). Written as DNA, the CDR3 is TGCAGTGCTAGTCGCAGGGATCAGCCCCAGCATTTT. It yields the protein CSASRRDQPQHF.

This clonotype appeared a few times. The rearrangement links TRBV29-1 to TRBJ1-6, with 8 bases identical to TRBD1. In germline, CDR1 is SQVTM, CDR2 ANQGSEA. With 6 bases clipped from V and 8 bases from J, the junction kept 6 bases outside the gene matches. This CDR3 comprises 13 residues. The CDR3 nucleotides read TGCAGCGTAGCGACAGGGGACGATTCACCCCTCCACTTT. Its translation: CSVATGDDSPLHF.

CDR3 residues: CASSQDWGMETQYF. The CDR3 DNA reads TGCGCCAGCAGCCAAGATTGGGGGATGGAGACCCAGTACTTC. J is TRBJ2-5 and V is TRBV4-1, with D possibly being TRBD1 or TRBD2 (5 bases each). The CDR3 has 14 amino acids. The germline V and J ends were trimmed by 0 bases and 5 bases, with 10 bases remaining between them. Germline CDR1 reads MGHRA; CDR2 reads YSYEKL.

V is TRBV7-2 and J is TRBJ2-3; 7 bases are a match to TRBD1. Losses at the gene ends were 2 bases for V and 8 bases for J; bases not matched to a gene: 19. The CDR3 covers 18 residues. The V gene's germline CDR1 is SGHTA and CDR2 FQGNSA. This CDR3 reads CASSLRGFNRGTSSTQYF. The CDR3 DNA reads TGTGCCAGCAGCTTAAGGGGGTTTAACAGGGGCACTTCCTCTACGCAGTATTTT.

This clonotype was observed a few times. The chain has TRBV7-9 and TRBJ1-1; unclear D gene. The V end lost 4 bases, the J end lost 3 bases, and 12 bases lay between the germline ends. Germline V gives CDR1 SEHNR, CDR2 FQNEAQ (reference sequence). CDR3 length equals 14 residues. The CDR3 is CASSSRARDTEAFF. The CDR3 coding sequence is TGTGCCAGCAGCTCGAGGGCGCGGGACACTGAAGCTTTCTTT. Drawing the rest from reference TRBV7-9 and TRBJ1-1, the complete variable domain is DTGVSQNPRHKITKRGQNVTFRCDPISEHNRLYWYRQTLGQGPEFLTYFQNEAQLEKSRLLSDRFSAERPKGSFSTLEIQRTEQGDSAMYLCASSSRARDTEAFFGQGTRLTVV.

This sequence joins TRBV28 and TRBJ2-5; D perhaps matches TRBD1 (5 bases). Germline CDR1 is MDHEN and CDR2 is SYDVKM. The CDR3 runs 14 residues. V shed 6 bases and J shed 2 bases, with 13 bases lying between them. The CDR3, as DNA: TGTGCCAGCAGCTTCGAGACAGTTCAAGAGACCCAGTACTTC. It is translated as CASSFETVQETQYF.

This clonotype was detected many times. The CDR3 region is CSSKLGPTDTQYF. CDR3 coding DNA: TGCAGCTCGAAGCTGGGGCCCACAGATACGCAGTATTTT. The chain employs TRBV29-1 and TRBJ2-3, with D maybe TRBD1 (5 bases). V was shortened by 8 bases and J by 2 bases, with 14 bases between the two germline ends. CDR3 length equals 13 residues. The germline gives CDR1 SQVTM, CDR2 ANQGSEA.

This clonotype was observed a handful of times. J is TRBJ2-1 and V is TRBV3-1; D ambiguous. CDR1 LGHDT and CDR2 YNNKEL come from the germline V gene (reference sequence). V lost 3 bases and J 2 bases, leaving 17 bases between the germline ends. The CDR3 consists of 17 residues. This CDR3 reads CASSHPFPVETYNEQFF. The CDR3 coding sequence is TGTGCCAGCAGCCATCCCTTTCCCGTGGAGACCTACAATGAGCAGTTCTTC.

This clonotype was counted ten times or more. V usage is TRBV29-1 and J usage is TRBJ2-5, with 9 bases matching TRBD2. V trimming: 4 bases; J trimming: 5 bases; junction bases outside the gene matches: 8. The CDR3 is made up of 14 amino acids. Germline V lookup: CDR1 SQVTM, CDR2 ANQGSEA. CDR3 nucleotide sequence: TGCAGCGTTGGCCTTAGCGGGAGCGGTGAGACCCAGTACTTC. Protein product: CSVGLSGSGETQYF. Full variable domain (remainder filled in from reference TRBV29-1 and TRBJ2-5): SAVISQKPSRDICQRGTSLTIQCQVDSQVTMMFWYRQQPGQSLTLIATANQGSEATYESGFVIDKFPISRPNLTFSTLTVSNMSPEDSSIYLCSVGLSGSGETQYFGPGTRLLVL.

The V and J genes are TRBV29-1 and TRBJ2-7; D unresolved. This CDR3 is built from 14 residues. V was trimmed by 2 bases and J by 6 bases, leaving 17 bases between them. CDR1 is SQVTM, CDR2 ANQGSEA, per germline. Written as DNA, the CDR3 is TGCAGCGTTGAATTGAACAGCCAGGCGTCCGAGCAGTACTTC. Residues: CSVELNSQASEQYF.

This clonotype showed up just a few times. The chain carries TRBV29-1 and TRBJ1-1, with no clear D. Germline assignment: CDR1 SQVTM and CDR2 ANQGSEA. CDR3 length: 13 amino acids. V dropped 4 bases and J dropped 4 bases, with 13 bases sitting between them. The CDR3 DNA is TGCAGCGTTGTAGAGGGTTGGAGCACTGAAGCTTTCTTT. Its translation: CSVVEGWSTEAFF.

This clonotype was seen a few times. The chain joins TRBV6-1 to TRBJ1-4, with a tentative D call TRBD1 (6 bases). The V end was cut by 5 bases, the J end by 0 bases, with 13 bases between. The CDR3 is 16 residues long. Looked up from germline, CDR1 is MNHNS and CDR2 is SASEGT. The CDR3 bases are TGTGCCAGCAGTAACAGGGTCCCCGCAACTAATGAAAAACTGTTTTTT. As protein: CASSNRVPATNEKLFF.

The chain links TRBV28 to TRBJ1-2; D is ambiguous. Trimming left V 3 bases short and J 5 bases short, with 7 bases between. The CDR3 length is 12 residues. Germline V gene lookup returns CDR1 MDHEN and CDR2 SYDVKM. As DNA, the CDR3 is TGTGCCAGCAGTTTTAGGGATTATGGCTACACCTTC. Translated, it gives CASSFRDYGYTF.

This clonotype was seen at least ten times. The genes are TRBV28 and TRBJ2-7; D uncertain. V lost 4 bases, J lost 6 bases, and 7 bases lay in between. CDR1 and CDR2 from the germline V gene are MDHEN and SYDVKM. The CDR3 has 11 amino acids. CDR3 nucleotides: TGTGCCAGCAGTTCCCTCTTCGAGCAGTACTTC. Translation gives CASSSLFEQYF.

This chain connects TRBV18 to TRBJ2-3; D is unresolved. This CDR3 comprises 16 residues. Trimming stripped 3 bases from V and 2 bases from J, with 15 bases between. CDR1 is KGHSH, CDR2 LQKENI, per germline. The DNA of the CDR3 is TGTGCCAGCTCACCGGGCCCCATGGGATCCACAGATACGCAGTATTTT. Amino acids: CASSPGPMGSTDTQYF.

The sample holds many counts of this clonotype. The rearrangement links TRBV28 to TRBJ1-2, with D perhaps TRBD1 (5 bases). The CDR3 loop spans 16 amino acids. CDR1 is MDHEN, CDR2 SYDVKM, per germline. V lost 8 bases, J lost 2 bases, and 21 bases lay in between. The CDR3 reads CASQEVGQAGNYGYTF. Written as DNA, the CDR3 is TGTGCCAGCCAGGAGGTGGGGCAGGCCGGCAACTATGGCTACACCTTC.

The J gene is TRBJ2-1, the V gene TRBV29-1, with TRBD1 matching 10 bases. The length of the CDR3 is 16 residues. The ends lost 5 bases at V and 6 bases at J; junction bases unmatched: 13. CDR1 is SQVTM, CDR2 ANQGSEA, per germline. The CDR3 sequence: CSVIGDRGRSINEQFF. CDR3 bases: TGCAGCGTTATAGGAGACAGGGGGCGGTCCATCAATGAGCAGTTCTTC.

This clonotype was counted a few times. The CDR3 DNA reads as TGCGCCAGCAGCTTACCGACGCCAGATACGCAGTATTTT. Translating it yields CASSLPTPDTQYF. The chain has TRBV5-1 and TRBJ2-3; D uncertain. V was trimmed by 2 bases and J by 4 bases, leaving 8 bases between them. The germline CDR1 and CDR2 sequences are SGHRS and YFSETQ. There are 13 residues in the CDR3.

The chain recombines TRBV6-6 with TRBJ1-4; D unclear. CDR1 is MNHNY, CDR2 SVGAGI, per germline (reference sequence). The CDR3 consists of 12 residues. Trimming removed 2 bases at V and 8 bases at J, with 6 bases between. The CDR3 loop reads CASSYNGEKLFF. DNA of the CDR3: TGTGCCAGCAGTTACAATGGGGAAAAACTGTTTTTT.

J is TRBJ2-1 and V is TRBV6-5; 9 nucleotides line up with TRBD2. CDR1 is MNHEY, CDR2 SVGAGI, per germline. CDR3 length: 14 residues. The V gene end was trimmed by 6 bases and the J gene end by 5 bases; junction bases not matched to a gene: 5. CDR3 coding DNA: TGTGCCAGCAGGGGGACTAGCTCTCACAATGAGCAGTTCTTC. Its protein is CASRGTSSHNEQFF.

This clonotype was detected many times. The genes are TRBV20-1 and TRBJ1-6, with D perhaps TRBD1 (5 bases). Trimming shortened V by 5 bases and J by 11 bases, and 10 bases separated the two germline ends. The CDR3 is 11 amino acids. The germline CDR1 and CDR2 sequences are DFQATT and SNEGSKA (reference sequence). For the CDR3, the DNA is TGCAGTGCTCCCCGGGGACCACCCCTCCACTTT. It translates to CSAPRGPPLHF.

This clonotype turned up a few times. The chain uses TRBV5-1 and TRBJ2-5; weak D call: TRBD1 (5 bases). Germline CDR1 reads SGHRS; CDR2 reads YFSETQ. V was pared by 2 bases and J by 1 base, with 9 bases between. The CDR3 runs 14 residues. Written as DNA, the CDR3 is TGCGCCAGCAGCTTAATGACAGCCCAAGAGACCCAGTACTTC. This encodes CASSLMTAQETQYF.